This T cell receptor (beta chain) came from a study of T cell repertoires in cytomegalovirus infection. This clonotype showed up many times. Mismatch with germline at one junction end may stem from a read error. CDR3 length: 13 residues. Germline V gene lookup returns CDR1 SEHNR and CDR2 FQNEAQ (reference sequence). TCRdb re-analysed the reads in MiXCR, keeping a single row per CDR3 protein. Here the sample spans over 150,000 distinct CDR3 sequences, 14% being singletons. The chain joins TRBV7-9 to TRBJ1-1, with D unclear. The sequence was obtained from a human donor in good health (CMV status not recorded). Some clones in this sample may be carry-over from other donors' samples. The source material was PBMCs. The CDR3 region is CASSFTANAEAFF. For the CDR3, the DNA is TGTGCCAGCAGCTTCACAGCGAACGCTGAAGCTTTCTTT. The whole variable domain, remainder taken from reference TRBV7-9 and TRBJ1-1, is DTGVSQNPRHKITKRGQNVTFRCDPISEHNRLYWYRQTLGQGPEFLTYFQNEAQLEKSRLLSDRFSAERPKGSFSTLEIQRTEQGDSAMYLCASSFTANAEAFFGQGTRLTVV.